Sequencing of this TCR beta chain was carried out in a study of CD8 T cells in ankylosing spondylitis. Trimming cost V 7 bases and J 5 bases, with 9 bases left between them. CDR3 size: 11 residues. TCRdb re-analysed the 5' RACE reads in MiXCR, keeping a single row per CDR3 protein. The sample holds nearly 350,000 distinct CDR3 sequences; 14% to 15% are singletons and the top ten take 0.95% to 1.4%. The sequenced sample consisted of blood, either unsorted or a sorted T cell fraction (not recorded which). The receptor comes from a male donor with ankylosing spondylitis or in good health (not recorded which). The genes are TRBV5-3 and TRBJ1-1; D might be TRBD1 (5 bases). TRBV5-3 is reported as an ORF; its role is uncertain. The CDR3 reads CARSWGTEAFF. The CDR3 DNA sequence: TGTGCCAGATCTTGGGGGACTGAAGCTTTCTTT.